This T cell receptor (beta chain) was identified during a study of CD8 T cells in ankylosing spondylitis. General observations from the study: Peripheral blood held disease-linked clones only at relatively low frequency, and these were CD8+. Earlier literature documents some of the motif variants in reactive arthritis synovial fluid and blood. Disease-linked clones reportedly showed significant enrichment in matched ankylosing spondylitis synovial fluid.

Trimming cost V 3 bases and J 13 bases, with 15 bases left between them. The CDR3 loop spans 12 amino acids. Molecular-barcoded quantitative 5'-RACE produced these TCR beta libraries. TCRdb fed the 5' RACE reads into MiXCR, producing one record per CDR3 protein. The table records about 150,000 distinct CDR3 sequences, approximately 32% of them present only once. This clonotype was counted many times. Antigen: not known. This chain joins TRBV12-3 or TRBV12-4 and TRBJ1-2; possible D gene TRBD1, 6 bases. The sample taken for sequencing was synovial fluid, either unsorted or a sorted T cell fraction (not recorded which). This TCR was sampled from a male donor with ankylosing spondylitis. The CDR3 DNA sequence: TGTGCCAGCAGTTTGCAAGACAGGCCATCCACCTTC. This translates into CASSLQDRPSTF.